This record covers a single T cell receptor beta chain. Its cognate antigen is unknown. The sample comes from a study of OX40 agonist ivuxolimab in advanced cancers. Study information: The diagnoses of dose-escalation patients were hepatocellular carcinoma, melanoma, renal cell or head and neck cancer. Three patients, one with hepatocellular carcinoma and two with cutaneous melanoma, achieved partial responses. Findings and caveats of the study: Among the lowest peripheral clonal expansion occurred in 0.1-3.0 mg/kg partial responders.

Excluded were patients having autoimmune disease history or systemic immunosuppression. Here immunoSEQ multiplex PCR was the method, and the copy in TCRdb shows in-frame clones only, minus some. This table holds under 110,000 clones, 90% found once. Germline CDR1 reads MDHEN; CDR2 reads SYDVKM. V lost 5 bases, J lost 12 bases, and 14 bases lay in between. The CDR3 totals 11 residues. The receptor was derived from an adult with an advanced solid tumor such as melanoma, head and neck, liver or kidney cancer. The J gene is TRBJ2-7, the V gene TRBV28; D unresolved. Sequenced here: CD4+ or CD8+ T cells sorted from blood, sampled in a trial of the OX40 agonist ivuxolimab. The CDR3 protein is CASSLSALRYF. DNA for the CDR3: TGTGCCAGCAGTCTATCAGCATTACGGTACTTC.